This T cell receptor (beta chain) was retrieved from a study of blood T cell repertoires in COVID-19. In germline, CDR1 is LGHNA, CDR2 YNFKEQ. Deletions cut 0 bases from V and 9 bases from J, with 17 bases between. CDR3 length equals 15 residues. Here immunoSEQ multiplex PCR was the method, and the copy in TCRdb shows in-frame clones only, minus some. The repertoire holds around 60,000 clones, with more than 70% as singletons. The chain links TRBV4-2 to TRBJ1-1; D gene ambiguous. Material: peripheral blood. This sequence was found in a man aged 25 to 45 with COVID-19, enrolled during active disease. In nucleotides, the CDR3 is TGTGCCAGCAGCCAAGACCGGTCCGTTCATCCTCAAGCTTTCTTT. This sequence encodes CASSQDRSVHPQAFF.